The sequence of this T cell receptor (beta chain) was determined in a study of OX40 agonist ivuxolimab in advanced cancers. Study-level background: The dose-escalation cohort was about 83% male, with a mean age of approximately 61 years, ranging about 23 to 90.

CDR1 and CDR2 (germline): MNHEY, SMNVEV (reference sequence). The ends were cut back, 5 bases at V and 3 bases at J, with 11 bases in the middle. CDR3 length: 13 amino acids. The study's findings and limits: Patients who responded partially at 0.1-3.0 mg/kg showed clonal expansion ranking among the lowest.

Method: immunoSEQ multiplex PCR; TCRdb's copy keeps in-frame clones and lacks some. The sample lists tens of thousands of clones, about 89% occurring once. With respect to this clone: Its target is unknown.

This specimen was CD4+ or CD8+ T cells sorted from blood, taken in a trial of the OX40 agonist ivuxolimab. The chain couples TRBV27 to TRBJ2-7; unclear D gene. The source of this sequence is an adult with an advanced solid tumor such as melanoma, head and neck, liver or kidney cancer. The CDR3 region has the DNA TGTGCCAGCAGTCCCAGAACGGGCTACGAGCAGTACTTC. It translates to CASSPRTGYEQYF.